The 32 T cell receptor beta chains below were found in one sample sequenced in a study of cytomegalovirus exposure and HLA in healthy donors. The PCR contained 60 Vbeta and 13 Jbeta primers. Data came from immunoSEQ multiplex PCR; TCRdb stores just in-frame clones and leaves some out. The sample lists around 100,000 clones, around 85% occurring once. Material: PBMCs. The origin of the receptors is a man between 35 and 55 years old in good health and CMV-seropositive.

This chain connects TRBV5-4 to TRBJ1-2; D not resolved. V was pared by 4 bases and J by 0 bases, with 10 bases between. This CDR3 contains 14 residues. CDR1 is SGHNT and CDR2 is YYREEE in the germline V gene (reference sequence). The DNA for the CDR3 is TGTGCCAGCAGCCCGTCTTTCTCTAACTATGGCTACACCTTC. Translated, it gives CASSPSFSNYGYTF.

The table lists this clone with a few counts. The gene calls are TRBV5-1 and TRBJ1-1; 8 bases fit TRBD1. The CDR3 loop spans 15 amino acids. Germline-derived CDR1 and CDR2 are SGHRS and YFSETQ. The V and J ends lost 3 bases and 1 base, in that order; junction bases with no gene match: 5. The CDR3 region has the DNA TGCGCCAGCAGCTATTCGGGACAGGCGAACACTGAAGCTTTCTTT. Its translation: CASSYSGQANTEAFF.

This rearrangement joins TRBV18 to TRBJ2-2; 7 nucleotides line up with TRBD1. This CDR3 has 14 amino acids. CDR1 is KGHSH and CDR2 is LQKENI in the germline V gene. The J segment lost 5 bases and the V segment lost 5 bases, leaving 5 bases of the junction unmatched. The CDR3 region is CASSGRTGTGELFF. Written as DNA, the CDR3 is TGTGCCAGCTCAGGCCGGACAGGAACCGGGGAGCTGTTTTTT.

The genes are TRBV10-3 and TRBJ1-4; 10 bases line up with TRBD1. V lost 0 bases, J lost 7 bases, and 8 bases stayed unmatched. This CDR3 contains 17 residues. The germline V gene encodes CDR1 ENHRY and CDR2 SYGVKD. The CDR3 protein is CAISESRVGTGAEKLFF. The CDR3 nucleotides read TGTGCCATCAGTGAGTCGCGTGTTGGGACAGGGGCTGAAAAACTGTTTTTT.

The CDR3 sequence: CASSLPGHLNTEAFF. The DNA of the CDR3 is TGTGCCAGCAGTCTCCCGGGACACTTGAACACTGAAGCTTTCTTT. The rearrangement uses TRBV2 and TRBJ1-1; D might be TRBD1 (6 bases). The germline V and J ends were trimmed by 5 bases and 0 bases, with 13 bases remaining between them. CDR3 size: 15 residues. CDR1 and CDR2 from the germline V gene are SNHLY and FYNNEI.

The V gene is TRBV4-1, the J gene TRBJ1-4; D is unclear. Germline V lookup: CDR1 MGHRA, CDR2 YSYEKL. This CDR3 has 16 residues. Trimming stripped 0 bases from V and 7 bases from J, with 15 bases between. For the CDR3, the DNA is TGCGCCAGCAGCCAAGATAGTACAGAGCCCCTTGAAAAACTGTTTTTT. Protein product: CASSQDSTEPLEKLFF.

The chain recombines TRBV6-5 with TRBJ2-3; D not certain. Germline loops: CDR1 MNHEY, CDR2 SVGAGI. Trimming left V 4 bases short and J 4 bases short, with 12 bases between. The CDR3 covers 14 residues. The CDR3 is CASSSLTRADTQYF. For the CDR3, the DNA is TGTGCCAGCAGTTCCCTCACTCGGGCAGATACGCAGTATTTT.

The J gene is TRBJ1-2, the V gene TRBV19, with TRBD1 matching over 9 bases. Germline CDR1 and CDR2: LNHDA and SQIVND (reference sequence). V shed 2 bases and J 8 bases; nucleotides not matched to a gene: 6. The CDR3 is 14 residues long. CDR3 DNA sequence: TGTGCCAGTAGTATACAACAGGGGGCGGAAGGCTACACCTTC. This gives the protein CASSIQQGAEGYTF.

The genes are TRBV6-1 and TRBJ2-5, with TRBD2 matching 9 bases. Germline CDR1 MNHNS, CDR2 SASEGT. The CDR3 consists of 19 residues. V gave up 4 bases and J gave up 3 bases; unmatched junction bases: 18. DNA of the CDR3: TGTGCCAGCAGTGGTAAGGGACTAGCTTTTCTTATGGCCGAAGAGACCCAGTACTTC. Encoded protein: CASSGKGLAFLMAEETQYF.

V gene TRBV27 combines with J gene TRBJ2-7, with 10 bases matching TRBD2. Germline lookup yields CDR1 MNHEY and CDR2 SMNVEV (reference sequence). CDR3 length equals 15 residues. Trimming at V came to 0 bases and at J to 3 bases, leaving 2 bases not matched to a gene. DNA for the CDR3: TGTGCCAGCAGTTTATCGCCTAGCGGGAGCTACGAGCAGTACTTC. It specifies CASSLSPSGSYEQYF.

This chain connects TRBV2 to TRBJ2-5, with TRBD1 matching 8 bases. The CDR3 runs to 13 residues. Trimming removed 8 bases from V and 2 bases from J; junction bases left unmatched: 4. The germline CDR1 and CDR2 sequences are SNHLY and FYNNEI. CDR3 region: CASYRQGQETQYF. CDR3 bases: TGTGCCAGCTATAGACAGGGGCAAGAGACCCAGTACTTC.

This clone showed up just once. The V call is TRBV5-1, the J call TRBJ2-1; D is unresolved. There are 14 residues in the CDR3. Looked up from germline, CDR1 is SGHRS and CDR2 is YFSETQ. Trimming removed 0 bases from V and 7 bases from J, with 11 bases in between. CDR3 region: CASSLGPESNEQFF. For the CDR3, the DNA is TGCGCCAGCAGCTTGGGGCCCGAATCTAATGAGCAGTTCTTC.

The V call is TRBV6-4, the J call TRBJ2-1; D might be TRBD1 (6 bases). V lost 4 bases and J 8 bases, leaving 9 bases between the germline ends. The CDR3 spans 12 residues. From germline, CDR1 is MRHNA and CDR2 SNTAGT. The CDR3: CASSGSGDEQFF. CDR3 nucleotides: TGTGCCAGCAGTGGCTCAGGGGATGAGCAGTTCTTC.

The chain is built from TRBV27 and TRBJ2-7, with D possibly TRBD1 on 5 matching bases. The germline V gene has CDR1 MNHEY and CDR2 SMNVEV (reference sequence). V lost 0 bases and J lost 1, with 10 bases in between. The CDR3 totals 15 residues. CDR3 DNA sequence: TGTGCCAGCAGTTTATCGGGGCGGTGGTCCTACGAGCAGTACTTC. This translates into CASSLSGRWSYEQYF.

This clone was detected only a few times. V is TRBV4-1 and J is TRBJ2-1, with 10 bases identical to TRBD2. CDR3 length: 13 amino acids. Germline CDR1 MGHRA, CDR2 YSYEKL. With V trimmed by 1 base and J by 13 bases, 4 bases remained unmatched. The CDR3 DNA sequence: TGCGCCAGCAGCCAAGTTGGACTAGCGGCCCAGTTCTTC. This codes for CASSQVGLAAQFF.

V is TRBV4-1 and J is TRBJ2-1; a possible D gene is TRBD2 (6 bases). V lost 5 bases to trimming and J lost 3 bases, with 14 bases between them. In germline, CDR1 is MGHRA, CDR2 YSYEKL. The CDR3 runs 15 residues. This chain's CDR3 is CASSYPGLIYNEQFF. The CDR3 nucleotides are TGCGCCAGCAGCTACCCGGGACTTATCTACAATGAGCAGTTCTTC.

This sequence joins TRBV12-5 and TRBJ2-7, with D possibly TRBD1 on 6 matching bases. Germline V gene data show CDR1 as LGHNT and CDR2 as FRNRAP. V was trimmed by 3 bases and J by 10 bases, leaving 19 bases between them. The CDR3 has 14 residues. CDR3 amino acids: CASGLSPGHQDQYF. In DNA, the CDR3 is TGTGCTAGTGGTTTATCGCCGGGACATCAAGACCAGTACTTC. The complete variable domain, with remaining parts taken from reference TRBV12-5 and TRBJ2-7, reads DARVTQTPRHKVTEMGQEVTMRCQPILGHNTVFWYRQTMMQGLELLAYFRNRAPLDDSGMPKDRFSAEMPDATLATLKIQPSEPRDSAVYFCASGLSPGHQDQYFGPGTRLTVT.

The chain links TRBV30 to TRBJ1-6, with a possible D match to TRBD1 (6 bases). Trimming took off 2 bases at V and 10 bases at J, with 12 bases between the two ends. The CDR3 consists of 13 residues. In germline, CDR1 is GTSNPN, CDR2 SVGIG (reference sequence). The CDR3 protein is CAWSQQGMSPLHF. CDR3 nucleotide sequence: TGTGCCTGGAGTCAACAGGGCATGTCACCCCTCCACTTT.

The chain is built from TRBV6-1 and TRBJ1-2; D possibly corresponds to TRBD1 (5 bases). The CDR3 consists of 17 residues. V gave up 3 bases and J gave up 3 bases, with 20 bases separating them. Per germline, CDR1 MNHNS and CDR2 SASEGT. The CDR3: CASSEDHRQSFYYGYTF. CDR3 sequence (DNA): TGTGCCAGCAGTGAGGACCATAGACAGAGCTTTTACTATGGCTACACCTTC.

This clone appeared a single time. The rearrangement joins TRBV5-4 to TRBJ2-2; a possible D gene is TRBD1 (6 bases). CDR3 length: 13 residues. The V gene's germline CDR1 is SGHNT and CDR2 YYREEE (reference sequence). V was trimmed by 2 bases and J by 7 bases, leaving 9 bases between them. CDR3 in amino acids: CASSLQGVGELFF. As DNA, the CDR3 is TGTGCCAGCAGCTTACAGGGTGTCGGGGAGCTGTTTTTT.

CDR3 sequence: CASSLDRDGYTF. The CDR3 DNA is TGCGCCAGCAGCTTGGACAGGGATGGCTACACCTTC. V gene TRBV5-1 combines with J gene TRBJ1-2; the D gene is possibly TRBD1 (6 bases). The CDR3 loop spans 12 amino acids. V lost 0 bases, J lost 6 bases, and 6 bases lay in between. Germline CDR1 and CDR2: SGHRS and YFSETQ.

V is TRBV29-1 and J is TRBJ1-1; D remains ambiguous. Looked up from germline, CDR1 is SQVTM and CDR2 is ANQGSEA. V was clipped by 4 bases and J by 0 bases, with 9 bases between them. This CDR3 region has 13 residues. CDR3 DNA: TGCAGCGTTGTGCGGGCCGTGAACACTGAAGCTTTCTTT. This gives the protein CSVVRAVNTEAFF.

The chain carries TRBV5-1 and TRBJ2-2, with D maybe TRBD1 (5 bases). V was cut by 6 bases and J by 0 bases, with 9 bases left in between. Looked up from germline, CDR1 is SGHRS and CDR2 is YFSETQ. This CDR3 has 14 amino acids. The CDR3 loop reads CASTIGANTGELFF. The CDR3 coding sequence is TGCGCCAGCACGATAGGGGCGAACACCGGGGAGCTGTTTTTT.

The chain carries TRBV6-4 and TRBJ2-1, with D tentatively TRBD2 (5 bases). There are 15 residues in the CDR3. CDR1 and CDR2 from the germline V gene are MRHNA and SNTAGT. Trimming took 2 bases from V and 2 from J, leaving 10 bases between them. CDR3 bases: TGTGCCAGCAGTGACGAGGCGGGTACCTACAATGAGCAGTTCTTC. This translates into CASSDEAGTYNEQFF.

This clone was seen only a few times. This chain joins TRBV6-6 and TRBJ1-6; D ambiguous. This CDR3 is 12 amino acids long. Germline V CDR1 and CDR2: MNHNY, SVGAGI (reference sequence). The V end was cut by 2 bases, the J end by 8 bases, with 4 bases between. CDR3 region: CASSYADSPLHF. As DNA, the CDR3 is TGTGCCAGCAGTTACGCGGATTCACCCCTCCACTTT.

The CDR3 sequence is CASSPLARTDTQYF. Written as DNA, the CDR3 is TGTGCCAGCAGCCCCTTGGCCCGCACAGATACGCAGTATTTT. The chain has TRBV28 and TRBJ2-3; no firm D call. Between the trimmed V and J ends, which lost 6 bases and 1 base, there was a span of 11 bases. Germline V CDR1 and CDR2: MDHEN, SYDVKM. CDR3 size: 14 residues.

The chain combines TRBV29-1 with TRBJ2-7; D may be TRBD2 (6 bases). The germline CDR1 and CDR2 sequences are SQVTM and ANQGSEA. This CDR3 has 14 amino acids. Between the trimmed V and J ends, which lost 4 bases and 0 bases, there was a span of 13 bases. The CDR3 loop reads CSVGGVLSSYEQYF. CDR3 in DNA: TGCAGCGTTGGGGGGGTCCTGAGCTCCTACGAGCAGTACTTC.

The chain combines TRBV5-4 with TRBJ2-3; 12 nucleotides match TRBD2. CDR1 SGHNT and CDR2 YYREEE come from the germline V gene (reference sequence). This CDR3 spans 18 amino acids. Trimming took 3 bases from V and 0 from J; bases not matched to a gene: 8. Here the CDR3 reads CASSSMKTSGGSTDTQYF. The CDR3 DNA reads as TGTGCCAGCAGCTCCATGAAGACTAGCGGGGGCAGCACAGATACGCAGTATTTT.

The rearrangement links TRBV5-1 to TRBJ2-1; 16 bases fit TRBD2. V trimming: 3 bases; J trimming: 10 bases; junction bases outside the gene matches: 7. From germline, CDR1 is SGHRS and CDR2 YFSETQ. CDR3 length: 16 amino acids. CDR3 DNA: TGCGCCAGCAGCTGGGGACTAGCGGGAGGGCCTGGGGAGCAGTTCTTC. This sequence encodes CASSWGLAGGPGEQFF.

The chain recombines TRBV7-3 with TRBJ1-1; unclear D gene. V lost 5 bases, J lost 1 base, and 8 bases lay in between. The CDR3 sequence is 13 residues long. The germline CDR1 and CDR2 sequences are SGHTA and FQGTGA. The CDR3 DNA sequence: TGTGCCAGCAGCCTGGCGGGGAACACTGAAGCTTTCTTT. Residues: CASSLAGNTEAFF.

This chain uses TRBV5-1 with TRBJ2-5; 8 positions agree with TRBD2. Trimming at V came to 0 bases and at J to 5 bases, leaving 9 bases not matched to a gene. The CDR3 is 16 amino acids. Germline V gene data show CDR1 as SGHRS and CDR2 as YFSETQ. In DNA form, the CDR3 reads TGCGCCAGCAGCTTGGTGGCGGGGGGAAAGGTGGAGACCCAGTACTTC. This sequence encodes CASSLVAGGKVETQYF.

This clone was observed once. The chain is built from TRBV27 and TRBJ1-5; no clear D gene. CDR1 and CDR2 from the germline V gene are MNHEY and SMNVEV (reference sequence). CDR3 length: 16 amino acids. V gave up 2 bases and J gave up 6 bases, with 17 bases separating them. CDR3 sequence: CASSLRSGLGGQPQHF. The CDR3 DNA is TGTGCCAGCAGTTTAAGGAGTGGGCTGGGAGGTCAGCCCCAGCATTTT.